The sequence of this TCR beta chain was determined in a study of blood T cell repertoires in COVID-19. On the study more broadly: T cells, B-cell-depleted T cells, or PBMCs supplied cDNA or gDNA.

Source study methods: It was from reference gene primer amplification that nucleated cell counts were estimated. This table comes from immunoSEQ multiplex PCR, and its TCRdb copy is limited to in-frame clones, with some not included. V, J and clone size reflect that table, while D and trimming were determined from the DNA. The sample shows approximately 380,000 clones, approximately 91% of them seen only once. Participant age was about 18 to 100 years, and participants resided in about 25 US areas. Assignments of participants to cohorts depended upon their own reported clinical history. CDR1 and CDR2 from the germline V gene are SGDLS and YYNGEE. This CDR3 comprises 15 residues. The V and J ends lost 4 bases and 1 base, in that order; junction bases with no gene match: 4. This clone was recorded only once.

The sequenced sample was PBMCs or T cells enriched from blood (not recorded which). This sequence joins TRBV9 and TRBJ1-2; 10 nucleotides match TRBD1. The TCR was taken from a woman aged 40 to 55 who had been exposed to COVID-19. The CDR3 DNA is TGTGCCAGCAGCCCACGGACAGGGGGTAACTATGGCTACACCTTC. Residues: CASSPRTGGNYGYTF.